The 17 T cell receptor beta chains reported below all come from one sample, sequenced in a study of early T cells in non-severe SARS-CoV-2 infection. TCRdb analysed the 5' RACE reads with MiXCR anew, one entry per CDR3 protein. The sample records approximately 37,000 distinct CDR3 sequences, approximately 5.1% being singletons. This specimen consisted of whole blood, obtained at baseline. Every receptor here comes from an adult who was a healthcare worker with PCR-confirmed SARS-CoV-2 infection or an uninfected control (not recorded which).

In this sample, this clonotype turned up many times. The V gene is TRBV6-1, the J gene TRBJ1-3; D unresolved. The germline CDR1 and CDR2 sequences are MNHNS and SASEGT. This CDR3 comprises 12 residues. V lost 8 bases, J lost 0 bases, and 5 bases lay in between. CDR3 coding DNA: TGTGCCAGCGGAATCTCTGGAAACACCATATATTTT. Amino acid sequence: CASGISGNTIYF.

This clonotype was seen ten or more times. The chain uses TRBV5-6 and TRBJ1-2; no clear D. V was clipped by 2 bases and J by 7 bases, with 6 bases between them. Germline V gives CDR1 SGHDT, CDR2 YYEEEE. The CDR3 spans 11 residues. The CDR3 nucleotides read TGTGCCAGCAGCTTTATACGTGGCTACACCTTC. It encodes CASSFIRGYTF.

This clonotype has a handful of counts. The chain is built from TRBV30 and TRBJ2-7; D ambiguous. Germline CDR1 and CDR2: GTSNPN and SVGIG (reference sequence). This CDR3 spans 11 amino acids. The V end lost 2 bases, the J end lost 4 bases, and 6 bases lay between the germline ends. The CDR3 sequence is CAWSKGYEQYF. CDR3 nucleotides: TGTGCCTGGAGTAAGGGTTACGAGCAGTACTTC.

There are many counts of this clonotype. The rearrangement uses TRBV20-1 and TRBJ2-2; D unresolved. Germline V gene sequence: CDR1 DFQATT, CDR2 SNEGSKA (reference sequence). V lost 6 bases, J lost 4 bases, and 24 bases lay in between. The CDR3 is 17 amino acids. The CDR3 here is CSAPPADKPAGTGELFF. The DNA of the CDR3 is TGCAGTGCCCCGCCTGCTGACAAGCCGGCCGGCACCGGGGAGCTGTTTTTT.

This clonotype was detected ten times or more. J is TRBJ1-2 and V is TRBV7-9, with no clear D. The CDR3 consists of 13 residues. With 6 bases removed from V and 6 bases from J, the gap between germline ends came to 14 bases. Germline V CDR1 and CDR2: SEHNR, FQNEAQ (reference sequence). In nucleotides, the CDR3 is TGTGCCAGCAGTCCTCCCCTGGAGGATGGCTACACCTTC. As protein: CASSPPLEDGYTF.

The sample holds many counts of this clonotype. The chain employs TRBV5-1 and TRBJ1-5; TRBD1 might be the D (5 bases). V lost 1 base to trimming and J lost 3 bases, with 8 bases between them. From germline, CDR1 is SGHRS and CDR2 YFSETQ. There are 14 residues in the CDR3. CDR3 coding DNA: TGCGCCAGCAGCTTGTCGGGGGACAATCAGCCCCAGCATTTT. Translated, it gives CASSLSGDNQPQHF.

The chain carries TRBV20-1 and TRBJ1-1; D is unresolved. Germline V gene sequence: CDR1 DFQATT, CDR2 SNEGSKA (reference sequence). V was trimmed by 0 bases and J by 10 bases, leaving 15 bases between them. The CDR3 is made up of 13 amino acids. The CDR3 loop reads CSARDSRPARAFF. The CDR3 coding sequence is TGCAGTGCTAGAGATTCGCGTCCCGCCCGAGCTTTCTTT.

This clonotype was detected only a few times. V and J are TRBV6-5 and TRBJ2-1; TRBD1 matches at 7 bases. The CDR3 runs 13 residues. With V trimmed by 3 bases and J by 6 bases, 2 bases remained unmatched. The germline CDR1 and CDR2 sequences are MNHEY and SVGAGI. CDR3 sequence reads: CASSYYRGNEQFF. The CDR3 coding sequence is TGTGCCAGCAGTTATTACAGGGGCAATGAGCAGTTCTTC.

This clonotype was counted ten times or more. The gene calls are TRBV12-3 or TRBV12-4 and TRBJ2-1, with 11 bases lining up with TRBD2. The CDR3 contains 16 residues. The J segment lost 6 bases and the V segment lost 6 bases, leaving 10 bases of the junction unmatched. CDR3 in DNA: TGTGCCAGCAGCGATTTCGGGACTAGCGGATCCAATGAGCAGTTCTTC. Its protein is CASSDFGTSGSNEQFF.

The table lists this clonotype with many counts. The rearrangement links TRBV27 to TRBJ2-1, with D uncertain. From germline, CDR1 is MNHEY and CDR2 SMNVEV (reference sequence). Trimming removed 3 bases at V and 0 bases at J, with 9 bases between. The CDR3 loop spans 15 amino acids. CDR3 nucleotide sequence: TGTGCCAGCAGTTTTGCGGCTAGCTCCTACAATGAGCAGTTCTTC. This codes for CASSFAASSYNEQFF.

This clonotype was recorded many times. This rearrangement joins TRBV4-3 to TRBJ1-2, with a possible D match to TRBD1 (6 bases). Trimming shortened V by 1 base and J by 5 bases, and 8 bases separated the two germline ends. The length of the CDR3 is 13 residues. CDR1 is LGHNA, CDR2 YSLEER, per germline. DNA of the CDR3: TGCGCCAGCAGCCAAGTTCAGGGGTATGGCTACACCTTC. Translated, it gives CASSQVQGYGYTF.

The chain employs TRBV6-1 and TRBJ1-3; the D is unclear. This CDR3 spans 14 amino acids. CDR1 is MNHNS and CDR2 is SASEGT in the germline V gene. Trimming stripped 4 bases from V and 4 bases from J, with 11 bases between. This CDR3 is CASSGREGGNTIYF. CDR3 nucleotide sequence: TGTGCCAGCAGTGGCCGCGAGGGCGGAAACACCATATATTTT.

Ten or more counts support this clonotype. The chain employs TRBV4-1 and TRBJ2-1; 12 positions match TRBD2. This CDR3 has 16 residues. Unmatched junction bases numbered 9, after V lost 3 bases and J lost 9 bases. Per the germline V gene, CDR1 is MGHRA and CDR2 is YSYEKL. As DNA, the CDR3 is TGCGCCAGCAGCCAGGCTCTAGCGGGAGGGCCGGGTGAGCAGTTCTTC. Protein product: CASSQALAGGPGEQFF.

This clonotype appeared a few times. The rearrangement uses TRBV15 and TRBJ1-2; 7 bases match TRBD1. The V segment lost 5 bases and the J segment 3 bases; nucleotides outside the gene matches: 6. Germline V gene data show CDR1 as LNHNV and CDR2 as YYDKDF (reference sequence). CDR3 length: 14 residues. The CDR3 protein is CATSRYRGDYGYTF. Here the CDR3 DNA reads TGTGCCACCAGCCGTTACAGGGGCGACTATGGCTACACCTTC.

At least ten counts were recorded for this clonotype. As DNA, the CDR3 is TGCGCCAGCAGCTTGGGGCTAGCGGGACGAACCAGCTCCTACAATGAGCAGTTCTTC. This gives the protein CASSLGLAGRTSSYNEQFF. The chain is built from TRBV5-1 and TRBJ2-1, with TRBD2 matching over 9 bases. Per the germline V gene, CDR1 is SGHRS and CDR2 is YFSETQ. The J segment lost 0 bases and the V segment lost 0 bases, leaving 10 bases of the junction unmatched. The CDR3 has 19 amino acids.

This clonotype was recorded at least ten times. The chain recombines TRBV20-1 with TRBJ2-1; TRBD2 is a possible D gene (5 bases). V was trimmed by 0 bases and J by 0 bases, leaving 24 bases between them. CDR1 and CDR2 (germline): DFQATT, SNEGSKA (reference sequence). The CDR3 runs to 20 residues. The CDR3 protein is CSARDTDFWSALSSYNEQFF. In DNA, the CDR3 is TGCAGTGCTAGAGATACGGACTTTTGGAGTGCCCTGAGCTCCTACAATGAGCAGTTCTTC.

The rearrangement uses TRBV12-3 or TRBV12-4 and TRBJ2-2; unclear D gene. V was pared by 1 base and J by 1 base, with 1 base between. There are 13 residues in the CDR3. The CDR3 nucleotides read TGTGCCAGCAGTTTAGGGAACACCGGGGAGCTGTTTTTT. Translated: CASSLGNTGELFF.